A selection of T cell receptor beta chains follows, all from one sample in a study of technical replicates of blood from several donors. The table came from immunoSEQ multiplex PCR; TCRdb's copy has only in-frame clones and leaves some out. The sample includes around 80,000 clones, 75% to 95% seen only once; the top ten take about 0.4%. The sample taken for sequencing was T cells isolated from PBMCs. The receptors here all came from a human donor in good health. Both conserved end residues are part of each CDR3. The order of the fields is V gene, clone size, J gene, D gene, CDR3 protein, CDR3 DNA. A D gene is named only where the DNA matches it firmly. Part of the rows lack a size; the others show once, few, many or a class for expanded clones.

>TRBV20-1|.|TRBJ2-5|.
CSAQNQETQYF
TGCAGTGCTCAGAATCAAGAGACCCAGTACTTC
>TRBV1|.|TRBJ2-3|.
CTSSQGGGKGGTDTQYF
TGCACCAGCAGCCAAGGAGGGGGCAAAGGAGGCACAGATACGCAGTATTTT
>TRBV7-3|.|TRBJ1-2|TRBD1
CASSRTGEGYTF
TGTGCCAGCAGCCGGACAGGGGAGGGCTACACCTTC
>TRBV9|.|TRBJ2-1|TRBD2
CASSVDLLAGYNEQFF
TGTGCCAGCAGCGTAGATCTACTAGCGGGGTACAATGAGCAGTTCTTC
>TRBV6-5|.|TRBJ2-7|TRBD2
CASSSRTSSNYEQYF
TGTGCCAGCAGTTCCAGGACTAGCAGCAACTACGAGCAGTACTTC
>TRBV7-9|.|TRBJ2-1|.
CASVGQNSYNEQFF
TGTGCCAGCGTGGGGCAGAACTCCTACAATGAGCAGTTCTTC
>TRBV5-1|.|TRBJ2-1|.
CASSLELQIYNEQFF
TGCGCCAGCAGCTTGGAACTACAAATCTACAATGAGCAGTTCTTC
>TRBV21-1|.|TRBJ1-4|.
CASSKNHRQDNEKLFF
TGTGCCAGCAGCAAAAACCATAGACAGGACAATGAAAAACTGTTTTTT
>TRBV6-1|.|TRBJ2-5|TRBD1
CASGYLQQGETQYF
TGTGCCAGCGGGTACCTACAACAGGGGGAGACCCAGTACTTC
>TRBV5-1|once|TRBJ2-1|TRBD2
CASSREVSGRYDEQFF
TGCGCCAGCAGCCGCGAAGTCAGCGGGAGGTACGATGAGCAGTTCTTC
>TRBV10-1|.|TRBJ1-1|.
CASKARMNTEAFF
TGCGCCAGCAAAGCAAGAATGAACACTGAAGCTTTCTTT
>TRBV7-8|.|TRBJ2-7|TRBD1
CASSAGTGGYEQYF
TGTGCCAGCAGCGCAGGGACAGGGGGCTACGAGCAGTACTTC
>TRBV6-1|.|TRBJ1-4|.
CASSDGTEDEKLFF
TGTGCCAGCAGTGATGGGACTGAGGACGAAAAACTGTTTTTT
>TRBV5-1|.|TRBJ2-5|TRBD1
CASSLRTGGGETQYF
TGCGCCAGCAGCTTGCGCACAGGGGGCGGAGAGACCCAGTACTTC
>TRBV18|.|TRBJ2-4|TRBD2
CASSPVAGEGKNIQYF
TGTGCCAGCTCACCCGTAGCGGGAGAGGGCAAAAACATTCAGTACTTC
>TRBV2|.|TRBJ2-7|TRBD2
CASRPSGRQYF
TGTGCCAGCAGGCCTAGCGGGAGGCAGTACTTC
>TRBV19|.|TRBJ2-1|.
CASSDYFYNEQFF
TGTGCCAGCAGCGATTACTTTTACAATGAGCAGTTCTTC
>TRBV7-9|.|TRBJ1-2|.
CASSFGRYRDHGYTF
TGTGCCAGCAGCTTCGGCCGGTACAGGGATCATGGCTACACCTTC
>TRBV7-3|.|TRBJ2-7|TRBD1
CASGQGWDEQYF
TGTGCCAGCGGACAGGGCTGGGACGAGCAGTACTTC
>TRBV18|.|TRBJ2-2|TRBD2
CASSPTTSGYTGELFF
TGTGCCAGCTCACCAACTACTAGCGGGTACACCGGGGAGCTGTTTTTT
>TRBV29-1|.|TRBJ2-5|TRBD1
CSAEQGEETQYF
TGCAGCGCGGAACAGGGGGAGGAGACCCAGTACTTC
>TRBV19|.|TRBJ1-1|.
CASRPNLQGFTEAFF
TGTGCCAGTAGACCAAACCTACAGGGCTTCACTGAAGCTTTCTTT
>TRBV30|.|TRBJ1-1|.
CAWSVYGGVAEAFF
TGTGCCTGGAGTGTATACGGGGGAGTGGCTGAAGCTTTCTTT
>TRBV13|few|TRBJ1-5|TRBD1
CASSSGQGNQPQHF
TGTGCCAGCAGCTCGGGACAGGGTAATCAGCCCCAGCATTTT
>TRBV11-2|.|TRBJ2-7|.
CASSLDGGTIPYEQYF
TGTGCCAGCAGCTTAGATGGCGGGACCATCCCCTACGAGCAGTACTTC
>TRBV6-6|.|TRBJ2-1|TRBD1
CASSRFPGGEHNEQFF
TGTGCCAGCAGTCGATTTCCAGGGGGCGAGCACAATGAGCAGTTCTTC
>TRBV9|.|TRBJ1-2|TRBD1
CASSVEGTGLEYTF
TGTGCCAGCAGCGTAGAGGGGACAGGTCTGGAATACACCTTC
>TRBV6-5|.|TRBJ2-1|TRBD2
CASSYTGGGEQFF
TGTGCCAGCAGTTACACGGGAGGGGGTGAGCAGTTCTTC
>TRBV27|.|TRBJ1-1|TRBD1
CASSFGDRANTEAFF
TGTGCCAGCAGTTTTGGTGACAGGGCCAACACTGAAGCTTTCTTT
>TRBV19|once|TRBJ1-1|TRBD1
CASSTARGGQALEAFF
TGTGCCAGTAGTACGGCGCGGGGCGGACAGGCCTTGGAAGCTTTCTTT
>TRBV30|.|TRBJ1-5|.
CAWSVQSNQPQHF
TGTGCCTGGAGTGTACAAAGCAATCAGCCCCAGCATTTT
>TRBV15|.|TRBJ1-1|.
CATSRDRGYTEAFF
TGTGCCACCAGCAGAGATAGGGGGTACACTGAAGCTTTCTTT
>TRBV9|.|TRBJ2-7|TRBD2
CASSSSGRSLYF
TGTGCCAGCAGCTCTAGCGGGAGGTCTCTGTACTTC
>TRBV7-9|.|TRBJ1-1|.
CASSLTGQNTEAFF
TGTGCCAGCAGCTTGACAGGACAGAACACTGAAGCTTTCTTT
>TRBV25-1|.|TRBJ2-3|.
CANSGWGADTQYF
TGTGCCAACAGTGGTTGGGGGGCAGATACGCAGTATTTT
>TRBV5-8|.|TRBJ2-1|.
CASSRSSGSSYNEQFF
TGTGCCAGCAGCCGATCTTCGGGGAGCTCCTACAATGAGCAGTTCTTC
>TRBV28|.|TRBJ1-1|TRBD1
CASRSTGRSEAFF
TGTGCCAGCAGATCGACAGGGAGGAGTGAAGCTTTCTTT
>TRBV6-5|.|TRBJ2-7|.
CASSSMTPYEQYF
TGTGCCAGCAGTTCCATGACACCTTACGAGCAGTACTTC
>TRBV19|.|TRBJ1-1|.
CASSHLGLGAIENTEAFF
TGTGCCAGTAGCCATTTGGGGTTGGGGGCCATAGAGAACACTGAAGCTTTCTTT
>TRBV5-1|few|TRBJ2-5|TRBD2
CASSSLAGGWKAETQYF
TGCGCCAGCAGCTCCCTAGCGGGAGGTTGGAAGGCGGAGACCCAGTACTTC
>TRBV7-3|.|TRBJ2-2|.
CASSSPGVGGELFF
TGTGCCAGCAGCTCCCCAGGGGTAGGCGGGGAGCTGTTTTTT
>TRBV28|.|TRBJ1-5|.
CASSTQANQPQHF
TGTGCCAGCAGTACCCAGGCTAATCAGCCCCAGCATTTT
>TRBV19|few|TRBJ2-2|TRBD1
CASNTGEFTGELFF
TGTGCCAGTAATACAGGGGAGTTTACCGGGGAGCTGTTTTTT